This paragraph reports one TCR beta chain. This sample was included in a study of blood T cell repertoires in COVID-19. Whole-study context: T cells, B-cell-depleted T cells, or PBMCs supplied cDNA or gDNA.

Repertoires were generated with immunoSEQ multiplex PCR, while TCRdb's copy carries only in-frame clones and drops some. The table lists 250,000 to 300,000 clones, roughly nine tenths of them singletons. Study members were between about 18 and 95 years old and lived in 25 or so US regions. V gave up 1 base and J gave up 13 bases; unmatched junction bases: 1. The CDR3 has 11 residues. This chain links TRBV12-3 or TRBV12-4 with TRBJ2-4; 7 bases are shared with TRBD2. The source is a human donor in a cohort exposed to, infected with or recovered from COVID-19 (not recorded which). The donor label of this sample is uncertain. Sequencing was performed on PBMCs or T cells enriched from blood (not recorded which). CDR3 sequence (DNA): TGTGCCAGCAGTTTAGACGGGGGGCAGTACTTC. It specifies CASSLDGGQYF.